Presented here are 6 T cell receptor beta chains from one specimen sequenced in a study of immune characterization of retroperitoneal liposarcoma. TCRdb processed the PCR reads anew with MiXCR; each CDR3 protein has one entry. The top ten hold 15% of the sample, which has thousands of distinct CDR3 sequences, over 40% seen once. What was sequenced was tumor tissue. All receptors come from a male donor with retroperitoneal liposarcoma.

V is TRBV6-8 and J is TRBJ2-1; TRBD2 matches at 9 bases. This CDR3 spans 14 amino acids. Germline V gene data show CDR1 as MNHGY and CDR2 as SAAAGT. Germline trimming cut 6 bases from V and 3 bases from J; bases unmatched to any gene: 3. The CDR3 sequence is CASSPTSGYNEQFF. DNA for the CDR3: TGTGCCAGCAGCCCGACTAGCGGCTACAATGAGCAGTTCTTC.

This rearrangement joins TRBV6-6 to TRBJ2-2; perhaps TRBD2 as D (6 bases). The CDR3 covers 15 residues. Trimming shortened V by 5 bases and J by 2 bases, and 12 bases separated the two germline ends. Germline V gene lookup returns CDR1 MNHNY and CDR2 SVGAGI (reference sequence). CDR3 nucleotide sequence: TGTGCCAGCAGTCGGGACTTAATAAACACCGGGGAGCTGTTTTTT. Translated: CASSRDLINTGELFF.

The chain carries TRBV6-1 and TRBJ2-1, with 8 bases fitting TRBD2. With V trimmed by 4 bases and J by 13 bases, 15 bases remained unmatched. The CDR3 sequence is 15 residues long. CDR1 and CDR2 from the germline V gene are MNHNS and SASEGT. CDR3 region: CASSALAGPQETQFF. The CDR3, as DNA: TGTGCCAGCAGTGCCCTAGCGGGTCCTCAAGAGACCCAGTTCTTC.

On this clonotype: This may be a read error, as it is one base from a much larger clone. The chain couples TRBV7-8 to TRBJ2-3, with a possible D match to TRBD1 (6 bases). V dropped 10 bases and J dropped 1 base, with 21 bases sitting between them. The CDR3 extends over 16 amino acids. Germline V CDR1 and CDR2: SGHVS, FQNEAQ. The CDR3 region is CANSRLFRQGTDTQYF. The CDR3 DNA reads TGTGCCAACAGTCGACTCTTTAGACAGGGCACAGATACGCAGTATTTT.

V and J are TRBV28 and TRBJ2-1, with D tentatively TRBD2 (6 bases). The J call is in doubt because the DNA end fits TRBJ2-7 better. The CDR3 spans 15 residues. Germline V gene sequence: CDR1 MDHEN, CDR2 SYDVKM. The chain's CDR3 is CASSLRDLLLNEQYF. The DNA of the CDR3 is TGTGCCAGCAGTTTGCGGGACTTGCTTTTGAATGAGCAGTACTTC.

This clonotype was seen more than once but under ten times. The chain has TRBV11-3 and TRBJ2-1; D possibly uses TRBD1 or TRBD2 (5 bases each). Deletions cut 4 bases from V and 9 bases from J, with 13 bases between. The CDR3 has 13 amino acids. Germline V gene lookup returns CDR1 SGHNT and CDR2 YENEEA. The CDR3 DNA reads as TGTGCCAGCAGCTCGGGGCTCGGTGGTGAGCAGTTCTTC. Translation: CASSSGLGGEQFF.